This T cell receptor (beta chain) was identified in a study of blood T cell repertoires in COVID-19 (TCRdb year 2020). Background on the whole study: Collaborator samples came from the United States, Italy and Spain and covered acute and convalescent phases of COVID-19. The prospective study material was composed of cDNA or gDNA derived from T cells, B-cell-depleted T cells, or PBMCs. Deeply sampled blood TCRbeta repertoires from subjects exposed to, actively infected with, or recovered from COVID-19 were included in the dataset. The repertoires were released in a freely available public database intended as a resource for research on the immune response to SARS-CoV-2. The samples were drawn from the first 160 participants of the ongoing ImmuneRACE study and from some 1,300 subjects provided by 6 global collaborators. The sample metadata nearly always contained a de-identified subject ID, COVID-19 status, age in years and sex. Where HLA class I and class II types were available, the types were taken from metadata supplied by the sample provider, not from assay-based typing. The full study reports these points: How much clinical and demographic metadata was included differed by source and by participant, and the metadata was provided uncurated.

A remark on this clone: Its specific antigen is unknown. No much larger clonotype is one base removed from it; base qualities were not supplied.

The CDR3, from cysteine to phenylalanine, totals 13 residues. This entry keeps only the CDR3 DNA: 39 bases, framed from base 1. Trimming takes 5 bases off V and 7 bases off J; junction bases not matched to a gene: 5. The germline V gene (reference sequence) sets CDR1 to SGHAT and CDR2 to FQDESV. The immunoSEQ Assay, a bias-controlled multiplex PCR, was used to amplify TCRbeta CDR3 regions from genomic DNA. For the original study's pipeline: Nucleated cell counts per sample were estimated from amplification of reference gene primers within the assay. To quantify the absolute abundance of each unique TCRbeta CDR3 rearrangement, sequence reads were collapsed and filtered. For each sample, productive Simpson clonality was calculated by taking the square root of Simpson's diversity index across productive rearrangements. TCRdb holds this immuneACCESS table with in-frame rearrangements only. Some clones are missing; in checked studies, unresolved V genes explain under half, and the rest has no known cause. Clone size and V and J calls were adopted from that table, with D and trimming inferred from the DNA. Within this sample are 90,000 to 110,000 clones, with 80% to 85% of them counted one time only. The ten largest make up less than 45% of the sample.

Each collaborating institution followed its own protocols to collect whole blood in K2EDTA tubes. For TCRbeta analysis, collaborators shipped samples as frozen whole blood, isolated PBMCs, or DNA extracted from either of those sample types. The sequenced sample was peripheral blood. The receptor chain draws on TRBV11-1 and TRBJ1-2, with TRBD1 identical over 9 junction bases. This receptor was obtained from a man older than 75 with acute or convalescent COVID-19. The CDR3 corresponds to CASSPGTGFGYTF. The DNA is TGTGCCAGCAGCCCCGGGACAGGGTTTGGCTACACCTTC.